A single T cell receptor (beta chain) is shown here with its context. Generated by immunoSEQ multiplex PCR, the TCRdb table keeps only in-frame clones and is missing some. The repertoire holds about 70,000 clones, with around 94% as singletons. This CDR3 region has 14 residues. The V segment lost 3 bases and the J segment 2 bases; nucleotides outside the gene matches: 4. Germline values: CDR1 ENHRY, CDR2 SYGVKD. The record originates from a study of T cell changes during pregnancy in multiple sclerosis. This sequence was found in a female donor with multiple sclerosis, enrolled in a pregnancy study. The source material was peripheral blood, sampled in the third trimester of pregnancy. The chain links TRBV10-3 to TRBJ2-7; 7 bases match TRBD1. The CDR3 here is CAISDRQGTYEQYF. In DNA, the CDR3 is TGTGCCATCAGTGATCGACAGGGAACCTACGAGCAGTACTTC.